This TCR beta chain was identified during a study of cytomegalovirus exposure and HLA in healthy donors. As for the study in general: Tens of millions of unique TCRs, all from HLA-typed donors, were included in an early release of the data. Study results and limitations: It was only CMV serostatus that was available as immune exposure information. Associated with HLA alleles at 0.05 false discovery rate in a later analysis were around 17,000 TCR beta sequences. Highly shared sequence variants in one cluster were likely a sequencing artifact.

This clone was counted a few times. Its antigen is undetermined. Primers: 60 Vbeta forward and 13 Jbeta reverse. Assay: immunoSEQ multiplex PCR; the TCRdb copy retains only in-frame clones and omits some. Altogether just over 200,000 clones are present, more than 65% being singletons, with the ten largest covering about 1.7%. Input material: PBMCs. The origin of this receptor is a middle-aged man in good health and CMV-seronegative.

The CDR3 DNA reads as TGTGCCAGCAGCCTCGGACTAGCGGGGTCTTCCTACGAGCAGTACTTC. It is translated as CASSLGLAGSSYEQYF. The chain joins TRBV28 to TRBJ2-5; TRBD2 matches at 12 bases. Gene TRBJ2-7 matches the end of the DNA better, so the J call may be wrong. The germline V gene encodes CDR1 MDHEN and CDR2 SYDVKM. The CDR3 totals 16 residues.